These 28 T cell receptor beta chains originate from one sample sequenced in a study of blood T cell repertoires in COVID-19. The repertoire was sequenced with immunoSEQ multiplex PCR; TCRdb's copy has only in-frame clones and lacks some. The table lists roughly 290,000 clones, roughly 90% of them singletons, with around 1.7% in the top ten. The specimen sequenced was PBMCs or T cells enriched from blood (not recorded which). All receptors come from a woman aged 40 to 49 who had recovered from COVID-19.

The rearrangement joins TRBV20-1 to TRBJ2-1; 8 bases are a match to TRBD1. The CDR3 sequence is 14 residues long. The V segment lost 3 bases and the J segment 3 bases; nucleotides outside the gene matches: 4. CDR1 and CDR2 from the germline V gene are DFQATT and SNEGSKA (reference sequence). The CDR3 nucleotides are TGCAGTGCTAGTATGGGACAGGACTACAATGAGCAGTTCTTC. It encodes CSASMGQDYNEQFF.

A single count supports this clone. The chain couples TRBV6-4 to TRBJ2-2, with D perhaps matching TRBD1 (6 bases). The V end lost 6 bases, the J end lost 4 bases, and 9 bases lay between the germline ends. This CDR3 region has 13 residues. Germline lookup yields CDR1 MRHNA and CDR2 SNTAGT. The CDR3 coding sequence is TGTGCCAGCAGCTCCAGGGGCACCGGGGAGCTGTTTTTT. It yields the protein CASSSRGTGELFF.

The V gene is TRBV5-4, the J gene TRBJ1-3, with TRBD1 as a possible D gene (5 bases). Germline loops: CDR1 SGHNT, CDR2 YYREEE (reference sequence). The CDR3 contains 16 residues. The germline V and J ends were trimmed by 0 bases and 0 bases, with 10 bases remaining between them. Here the CDR3 reads CASSLGGRASGNTIYF. CDR3 DNA sequence: TGTGCCAGCAGCTTGGGTGGCAGGGCCTCTGGAAACACCATATATTTT.

This chain joins TRBV3-1 (or the pseudogene TRBV3-2) and TRBJ1-1; TRBD1 matches at 7 bases. CDR1 LGHDT and CDR2 YNNKEL come from the germline V gene (reference sequence). V dropped 1 base and J dropped 7; count of bases not matched to a gene: 6. This CDR3 is built from 14 residues. CDR3: CASSQGDSRLEAFF. Here the CDR3 DNA reads TGTGCCAGCAGCCAAGGGGACAGCCGACTTGAAGCTTTCTTT.

This clone was seen a single time. The chain has TRBV19 and TRBJ1-2, with TRBD1 identical over 9 bases. V trimming: 7 bases; J trimming: 4 bases; junction bases outside the gene matches: 10. Germline V gives CDR1 LNHDA, CDR2 SQIVND (reference sequence). The CDR3 totals 15 residues. In DNA form, the CDR3 reads TGTGCCAGTACCGAGACCGGGACAGGGCCCTATGGCTACACCTTC. This codes for CASTETGTGPYGYTF.

The V call is TRBV10-2, the J call TRBJ2-3; 12 positions agree with TRBD2. The CDR3 covers 16 residues. The V and J ends lost 6 bases and 8 bases, in that order; junction bases with no gene match: 12. Germline V gives CDR1 WSHSY, CDR2 SAAADI. The DNA of the CDR3 is TGCGCCAGCAGCGGGCTAGCGGGGGGGCCTTTAGGTACGCAGTATTTT. Translated, it gives CASSGLAGGPLGTQYF.

The sample holds one count of this clone. V gene TRBV27 combines with J gene TRBJ1-5; D uncertain. CDR1 is MNHEY, CDR2 SMNVEV, per germline (reference sequence). Trimming stripped 2 bases from V and 7 bases from J, with 12 bases between. The CDR3 sequence is 14 residues long. CDR3 protein: CASSLGGYSQPQHF. For the CDR3, the DNA is TGTGCCAGCAGTTTAGGAGGGTACAGCCAGCCCCAGCATTTT.

This chain connects TRBV19 to TRBJ1-1; TRBD1 aligns across 9 bases. CDR1 is LNHDA and CDR2 is SQIVND in the germline V gene (reference sequence). The CDR3 is 15 amino acids. J was trimmed by 4 bases and V by 7 bases; bases with no gene match: 10. The CDR3 region is CASTPRWDRVTEAFF. CDR3 in DNA: TGTGCCAGTACCCCTAGGTGGGACAGGGTCACTGAAGCTTTCTTT.

The rearrangement links TRBV19 to TRBJ1-5; the D is unclear. This CDR3 is built from 16 residues. V lost 9 bases, J lost 0 bases, and 18 bases lay in between. Per the germline V gene, CDR1 is LNHDA and CDR2 is SQIVND (reference sequence). The CDR3 DNA reads TGTGCCAGCCACTTGGAATCGAGGGCTAGCAATCAGCCCCAGCATTTT. Translated, it gives CASHLESRASNQPQHF.

V gene TRBV5-1 combines with J gene TRBJ2-3; 15 positions agree with TRBD2. CDR1 and CDR2 (germline): SGHRS, YFSETQ. CDR3 length: 17 residues. V gave up 4 bases and J gave up 2 bases; unmatched junction bases: 5. As DNA, the CDR3 is TGCGCCAGCAGCCCCGGACTAGCGGGGGGGGACACAGATACGCAGTATTTT. It translates to CASSPGLAGGDTDTQYF. Drawing the rest from reference TRBV5-1 and TRBJ2-3, the complete variable domain is KAGVTQTPRYLIKTRGQQVTLSCSPISGHRSVSWYQQTPGQGLQFLFEYFSETQRNKGNFPGRFSGRQFSNSRSEMNVSTLELGDSALYLCASSPGLAGGDTDTQYFGPGTRLTVL.

This chain uses TRBV4-3 with TRBJ2-2; the match to TRBD2 covers 7 bases. Germline assignment: CDR1 LGHNA and CDR2 YSLEER. The CDR3 has 15 residues. Trimming cost V 3 bases and J 4 bases; bases outside gene matches: 5. CDR3 DNA: TGCGCCAGCAGCCATTCAGGGAGGGTCACCGGGGAGCTGTTTTTT. Its translation is CASSHSGRVTGELFF.

The chain carries TRBV7-8 and TRBJ2-1, with 11 nucleotides matching TRBD2. Germline CDR1 SGHVS, CDR2 FQNEAQ. The CDR3 is 18 amino acids. The J segment lost 0 bases and the V segment lost 5 bases, leaving 9 bases of the junction unmatched. CDR3 nucleotide sequence: TGTGCCAGCAGCCATCGGGGACTAGCGGTAGGCTCCTACAATGAGCAGTTCTTC. Amino acid sequence: CASSHRGLAVGSYNEQFF.

The rearrangement joins TRBV29-1 to TRBJ2-5; TRBD2 is a possible D gene (5 bases). CDR3 size: 13 residues. The germline V gene has CDR1 SQVTM and CDR2 ANQGSEA. V was shortened by 4 bases and J by 5 bases, with 14 bases between the two germline ends. CDR3 sequence (DNA): TGCAGCGTTGCCTCGGGATCTGGGGAGACCCAGTACTTC. Encoded protein: CSVASGSGETQYF. The whole variable domain, remainder taken from reference TRBV29-1 and TRBJ2-5, is SAVISQKPSRDICQRGTSLTIQCQVDSQVTMMFWYRQQPGQSLTLIATANQGSEATYESGFVIDKFPISRPNLTFSTLTVSNMSPEDSSIYLCSVASGSGETQYFGPGTRLLVL.

The V call is TRBV30, the J call TRBJ2-1, with TRBD2 matching over 11 bases. The germline gives CDR1 GTSNPN, CDR2 SVGIG (reference sequence). V dropped 0 bases and J dropped 10; count of bases not matched to a gene: 5. The CDR3 runs to 14 residues. In nucleotides, the CDR3 is TGTGCCTGGAGTGTTGGGTTAGCGGGGGGGGAGCAGTTCTTC. This sequence encodes CAWSVGLAGGEQFF.

V gene TRBV2 combines with J gene TRBJ2-1, with TRBD1 as a possible D gene (5 bases). This CDR3 is built from 12 residues. Between the trimmed V and J ends, which lost 6 bases and 6 bases, there was a span of 9 bases. Germline CDR1 reads SNHLY; CDR2 reads FYNNEI. In nucleotides, the CDR3 is TGTGCCAGCAGCAGACAGATCAATGAGCAGTTCTTC. As protein: CASSRQINEQFF.

V and J are TRBV27 and TRBJ2-5; no reliable D call. CDR3 length equals 14 residues. The V gene's germline CDR1 is MNHEY and CDR2 SMNVEV (reference sequence). The ends were cut back, 2 bases at V and 5 bases at J, with 12 bases in the middle. The CDR3 loop reads CASSLGRSGETQYF. The DNA for the CDR3 is TGTGCCAGCAGTTTAGGCAGATCTGGCGAGACCCAGTACTTC.

V gene TRBV5-1 combines with J gene TRBJ1-6; tentatively, D is TRBD1 (5 bases). V was pared by 7 bases and J by 10 bases, with 18 bases between. CDR1 and CDR2 (germline): SGHRS, YFSETQ. The CDR3 is made up of 14 amino acids. DNA for the CDR3: TGCGCCAGCGCCAGGGAACTCGAGGACTCACCCCTCCACTTT. Residues: CASARELEDSPLHF. The entire variable domain, with the rest obtained from reference TRBV5-1 and TRBJ1-6, is as follows: KAGVTQTPRYLIKTRGQQVTLSCSPISGHRSVSWYQQTPGQGLQFLFEYFSETQRNKGNFPGRFSGRQFSNSRSEMNVSTLELGDSALYLCASARELEDSPLHFGNGTRLTVT.

The V gene is TRBV2, the J gene TRBJ2-3, with a tentative D call TRBD1 (6 bases). Trimming took 4 bases from V and 3 from J, leaving 20 bases between them. The germline CDR1 and CDR2 sequences are SNHLY and FYNNEI. This CDR3 is built from 17 residues. CDR3 DNA: TGTGCCAGCAGTGTCGAAATAACAGGGTTCGTTACAGATACGCAGTATTTT. Protein product: CASSVEITGFVTDTQYF.

This sequence joins TRBV5-1 and TRBJ2-5; TRBD2 agrees at 9 bases. The CDR3 is made up of 18 amino acids. Germline V gene lookup returns CDR1 SGHRS and CDR2 YFSETQ. Losses at the gene ends were 4 bases for V and 1 base for J; bases not matched to a gene: 14. The CDR3 reads CASSLRLAGTGIQETQYF. The CDR3 region has the DNA TGCGCCAGCAGCCTCCGCCTAGCGGGGACGGGGATCCAAGAGACCCAGTACTTC.

The J gene is TRBJ2-7, the V gene TRBV6-6, with 12 bases aligning to TRBD2. Losses at the gene ends were 6 bases for V and 2 bases for J; bases not matched to a gene: 2. Germline V CDR1 and CDR2: MNHNY, SVGAGI (reference sequence). CDR3 length equals 14 residues. CDR3 sequence: CASSRLAGAYEQYF. The CDR3 DNA sequence: TGTGCCAGCAGCCGACTAGCGGGGGCCTACGAGCAGTACTTC.

V and J are TRBV5-1 and TRBJ1-3; no firm D call. CDR1 and CDR2 (germline): SGHRS, YFSETQ. Trimming pared 4 bases from V and 0 bases from J, leaving 14 bases between. CDR3 length: 16 amino acids. CDR3: CASSPTTGSSGNTIYF. The CDR3 nucleotides read TGCGCCAGCAGCCCTACGACGGGGAGCTCTGGAAACACCATATATTTT.

V gene TRBV21-1 combines with J gene TRBJ1-5; TRBD1, the D gene given by the table, was not confirmed from the DNA. TRBV21-1 is assigned pseudogene status. The CDR3 is made up of 16 amino acids. The chain's CDR3 is CASSSLRTGRNQPQHF. The DNA of the CDR3 is TGTGCCAGCAGCTCATTAAGGACAGGCCGCAATCAGCCCCAGCATTTT.

The chain uses TRBV5-6 and TRBJ1-2; unclear D gene. In germline, CDR1 is SGHDT, CDR2 YYEEEE. V lost 4 bases and J 7 bases, leaving 8 bases between the germline ends. This CDR3 has 11 residues. The DNA for the CDR3 is TGTGCCAGCAGCCCGGGTGCTGGCTACACCTTC. It is translated as CASSPGAGYTF.

This chain links TRBV6-5 with TRBJ2-7; perhaps TRBD2 as D (5 bases). Germline V gene lookup returns CDR1 MNHEY and CDR2 SVGAGI. This CDR3 is built from 13 residues. V lost 4 bases and J 2 bases, leaving 9 bases between the germline ends. The CDR3 loop is CASSSLVTYEQYF. DNA for the CDR3: TGTGCCAGCAGTTCACTAGTTACCTACGAGCAGTACTTC.

The J gene is TRBJ1-3, the V gene TRBV5-1; tentative D call: TRBD1 (6 bases). CDR1 and CDR2 from the germline V gene are SGHRS and YFSETQ. The CDR3 covers 15 residues. The V gene lost 0 bases and the J gene lost 4 bases, with 11 bases spanning the gap. This CDR3 reads CASSLEGQGGNTIYF. The CDR3 bases are TGCGCCAGCAGCTTGGAGGGTCAGGGGGGAAACACCATATATTTT.

Only a few counts were recorded for this clone. This rearrangement joins TRBV19 to TRBJ1-2, with 7 bases lining up with TRBD1. Germline lookup yields CDR1 LNHDA and CDR2 SQIVND (reference sequence). CDR3 length: 14 amino acids. With V trimmed by 4 bases and J by 8 bases, 10 bases remained unmatched. The CDR3 sequence: CASSKIQGGKGYTF. CDR3 DNA sequence: TGTGCCAGTAGTAAAATTCAGGGGGGAAAAGGCTACACCTTC.

This clone was counted between two and nine times. The J gene is TRBJ2-3, the V gene TRBV2; 10 bases agree with TRBD2. The junction had 3 bases not matched to a gene; V was cut back by 4 bases and J by 2 bases. Germline-derived CDR1 and CDR2 are SNHLY and FYNNEI. The CDR3 spans 15 residues. CDR3 sequence (DNA): TGTGCCAGCAGTGGGACTAGCGGACTCACAGATACGCAGTATTTT. This sequence encodes CASSGTSGLTDTQYF.

This sequence joins TRBV11-2 and TRBJ2-5; D is perhaps TRBD1 (6 bases). Trimming took off 2 bases at V and 2 bases at J, with 9 bases between the two ends. The CDR3 runs 14 residues. From germline, CDR1 is SGHAT and CDR2 FQNNGV. In DNA, the CDR3 is TGTGCCAGCAGCTTATCAGGACAGCAAGAGACCCAGTACTTC. Translated, it gives CASSLSGQQETQYF.